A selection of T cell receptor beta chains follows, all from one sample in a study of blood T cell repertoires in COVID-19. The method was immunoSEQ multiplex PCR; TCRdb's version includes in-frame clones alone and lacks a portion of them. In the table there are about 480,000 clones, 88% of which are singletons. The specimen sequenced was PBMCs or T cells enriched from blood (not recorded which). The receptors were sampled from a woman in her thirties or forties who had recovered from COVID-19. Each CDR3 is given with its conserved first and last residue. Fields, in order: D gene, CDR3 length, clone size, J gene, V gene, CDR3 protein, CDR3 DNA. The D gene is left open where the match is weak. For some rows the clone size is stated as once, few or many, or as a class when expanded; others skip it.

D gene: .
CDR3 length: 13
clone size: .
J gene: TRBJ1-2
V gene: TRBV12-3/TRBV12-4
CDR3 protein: CASRHARFYGYTF
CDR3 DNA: TGTGCCAGCAGGCACGCGAGGTTCTATGGCTACACCTTC

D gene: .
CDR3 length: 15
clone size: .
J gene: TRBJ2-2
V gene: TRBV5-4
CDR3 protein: CASTPEERNTGELFF
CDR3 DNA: TGTGCCAGCACCCCGGAGGAGCGGAACACCGGGGAGCTGTTTTTT

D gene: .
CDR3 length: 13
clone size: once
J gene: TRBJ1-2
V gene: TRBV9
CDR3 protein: CASSVQSSYGYTF
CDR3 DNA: TGTGCCAGCAGCGTCCAGTCAAGCTATGGCTACACCTTC

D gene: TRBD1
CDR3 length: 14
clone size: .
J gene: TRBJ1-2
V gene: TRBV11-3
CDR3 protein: CASSLTDRGYGYTF
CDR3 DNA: TGTGCCAGCAGCCTGACGGACAGGGGGTATGGCTACACCTTC

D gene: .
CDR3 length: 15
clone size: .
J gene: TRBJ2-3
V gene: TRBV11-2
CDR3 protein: CASSRSSVRTDTQYF
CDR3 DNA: TGTGCCAGCAGCAGATCTAGCGTGCGCACAGATACGCAGTATTTT

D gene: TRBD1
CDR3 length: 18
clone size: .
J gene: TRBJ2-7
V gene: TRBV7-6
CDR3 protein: CASSLATPGQGRSYEQYF
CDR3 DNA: TGTGCCAGCAGCTTAGCCACTCCGGGACAGGGTAGAAGCTACGAGCAGTACTTC

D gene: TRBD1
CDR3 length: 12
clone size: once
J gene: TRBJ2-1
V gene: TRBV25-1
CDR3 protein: CASGQDYNEQFF
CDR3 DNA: TGTGCCAGCGGACAGGATTACAATGAGCAGTTCTTC

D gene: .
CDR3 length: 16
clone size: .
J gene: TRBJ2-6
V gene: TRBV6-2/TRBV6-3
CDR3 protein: CASSSFRGSGANVLTF
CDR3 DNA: TGTGCCAGCAGTTCTTTTAGGGGGTCTGGGGCCAACGTCCTGACTTTC

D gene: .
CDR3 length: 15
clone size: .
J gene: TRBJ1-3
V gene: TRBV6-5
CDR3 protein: CASSSSPRLGNTIYF
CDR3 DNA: TGTGCCAGCAGTTCCTCCCCCAGGCTTGGAAACACCATATATTTT

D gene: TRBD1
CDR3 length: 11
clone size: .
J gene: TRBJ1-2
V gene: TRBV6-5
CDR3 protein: CATGQAYGYTF
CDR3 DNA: TGTGCCACCGGACAGGCCTATGGCTACACCTTC

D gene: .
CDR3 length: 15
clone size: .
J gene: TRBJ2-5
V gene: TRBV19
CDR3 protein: CASSNSDTYQETQYF
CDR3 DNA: TGTGCCAGTAGTAACTCGGACACCTACCAAGAGACCCAGTACTTC

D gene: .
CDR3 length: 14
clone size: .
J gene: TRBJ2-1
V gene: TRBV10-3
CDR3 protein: CAIRSRDSYNEQFF
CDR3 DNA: TGTGCCATCAGGTCCAGGGACTCCTACAATGAGCAGTTCTTC

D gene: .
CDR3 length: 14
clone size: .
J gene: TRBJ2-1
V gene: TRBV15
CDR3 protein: CATSRGLIYNEQFF
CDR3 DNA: TGTGCCACCAGCAGGGGACTCATCTACAATGAGCAGTTCTTC

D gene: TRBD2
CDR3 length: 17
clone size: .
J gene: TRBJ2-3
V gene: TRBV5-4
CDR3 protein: CASSTRGGAVVTDTQYF
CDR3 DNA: TGTGCCAGCAGCACACGGGGGGGAGCGGTTGTCACAGATACGCAGTATTTT

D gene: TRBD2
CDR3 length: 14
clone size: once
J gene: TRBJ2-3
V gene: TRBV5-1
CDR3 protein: CASCSGGLTDTQYF
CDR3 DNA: TGCGCCAGCTGTAGCGGGGGATTAACAGATACGCAGTATTTT

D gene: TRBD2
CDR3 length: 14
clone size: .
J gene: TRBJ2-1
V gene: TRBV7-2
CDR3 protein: CASSTGLATPGQFF
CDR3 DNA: TGTGCCAGCAGCACAGGACTAGCAACTCCTGGGCAGTTCTTC

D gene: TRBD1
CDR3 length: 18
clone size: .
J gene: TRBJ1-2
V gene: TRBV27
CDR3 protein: CASRGTPGQGPVPYGYTF
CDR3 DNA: TGTGCCAGCAGGGGAACCCCGGGACAGGGGCCCGTGCCTTACGGCTACACCTTC

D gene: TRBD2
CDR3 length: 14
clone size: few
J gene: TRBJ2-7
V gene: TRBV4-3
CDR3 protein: CASSALAGGYKQYF
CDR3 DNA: TGCGCCAGCAGCGCACTAGCGGGAGGGTATAAGCAGTACTTC

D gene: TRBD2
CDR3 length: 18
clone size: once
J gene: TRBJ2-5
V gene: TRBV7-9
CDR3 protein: CASSLGLRSGRPQETQYF
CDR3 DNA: TGTGCCAGCAGCTTAGGGTTGAGGAGCGGGAGGCCCCAAGAGACCCAGTACTTC

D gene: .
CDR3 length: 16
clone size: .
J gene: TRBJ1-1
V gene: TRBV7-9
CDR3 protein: CASSLSFRVGGTEAFF
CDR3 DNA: TGTGCCAGCAGCTTATCATTCAGGGTCGGTGGCACTGAAGCTTTCTTT

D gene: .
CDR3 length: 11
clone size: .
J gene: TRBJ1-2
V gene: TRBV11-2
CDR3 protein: CASREAAGYTF
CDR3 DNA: TGTGCCAGCAGAGAGGCGGCTGGCTACACCTTC

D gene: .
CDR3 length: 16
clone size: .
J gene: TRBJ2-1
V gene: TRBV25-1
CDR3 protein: CASSASTSYFDNEQFF
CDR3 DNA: TGTGCCAGCAGTGCCTCGACTAGTTATTTCGACAATGAGCAGTTCTTC

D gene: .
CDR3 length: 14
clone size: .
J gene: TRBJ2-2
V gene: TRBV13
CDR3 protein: CASSFQMNTGELFF
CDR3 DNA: TGTGCCAGCAGCTTCCAGATGAACACCGGGGAGCTGTTTTTT

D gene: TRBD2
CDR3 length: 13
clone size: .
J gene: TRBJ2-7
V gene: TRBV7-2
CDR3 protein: CASGGSSGYEQYF
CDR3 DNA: TGTGCCAGTGGGGGTAGTAGCGGGTACGAGCAGTACTTC

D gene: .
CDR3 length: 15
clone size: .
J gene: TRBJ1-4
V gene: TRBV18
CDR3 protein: CASSPLGATNEKLFF
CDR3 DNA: TGTGCCAGCTCACCGTTAGGGGCAACTAATGAAAAACTGTTTTTT

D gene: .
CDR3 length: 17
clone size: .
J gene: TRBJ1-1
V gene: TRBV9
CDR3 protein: CASSVDGSGLLNTEAFF
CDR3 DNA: TGTGCCAGCAGCGTAGATGGGTCAGGGCTCCTGAACACTGAAGCTTTCTTT